This T cell receptor (beta chain) originates from a study of blood T cell repertoires in COVID-19. Study summary: Sites across the United States, Italy and Spain contributed samples from acute and convalescent COVID-19. PBMCs, B-cell-depleted T cells, or T cells provided the cDNA or gDNA that made up the material.

The germline V gene has CDR1 SGDLS and CDR2 YYNGEE. The V and J ends lost 0 bases and 5 bases respectively, with 10 bases between them. This CDR3 spans 14 amino acids. Libraries were prepared by immunoSEQ multiplex PCR; TCRdb keeps only in-frame clonotypes and omits some of them. The sample has fewer than 55,000 clones; 86% are singletons. Sequencing was done on a sample of peripheral blood. The TCR comes from a woman in her sixties with acute or convalescent COVID-19. The chain couples TRBV9 to TRBJ2-3; D uncertain. In DNA, the CDR3 is TGTGCCAGCAGCGTAGCCCAACATGTAGATACGCAGTATTTT. Its translation: CASSVAQHVDTQYF.